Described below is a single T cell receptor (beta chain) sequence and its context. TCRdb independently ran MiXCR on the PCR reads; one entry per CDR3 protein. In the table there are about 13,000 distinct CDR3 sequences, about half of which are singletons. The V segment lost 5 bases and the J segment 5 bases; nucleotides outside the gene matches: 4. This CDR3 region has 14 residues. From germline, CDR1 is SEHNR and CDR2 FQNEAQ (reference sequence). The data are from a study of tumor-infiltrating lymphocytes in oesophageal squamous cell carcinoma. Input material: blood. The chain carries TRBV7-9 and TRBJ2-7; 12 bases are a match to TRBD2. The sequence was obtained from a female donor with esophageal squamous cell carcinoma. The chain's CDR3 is CASSPGLAGNEQYF. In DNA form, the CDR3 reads TGTGCCAGCAGCCCAGGACTAGCGGGAAACGAGCAGTACTTC.